The source of this TCR beta chain is a study of T cells in Graves' hyperthyroidism and ophthalmopathy. This clonotype was detected many times. The antigen is unknown. RNA transcripts were the template for amplifying TCR beta CDR3 regions. HTBI primers were employed in a first-round RT-PCR of the TCR CDR3. MiXCR, run by TCRdb on the multiplex PCR reads, gives a single entry per CDR3 protein. The sample lists approximately 320,000 distinct CDR3 sequences, roughly 17% occurring once. Cells are PBMCs isolated from around 9.4 ml of fresh blood. Study-level results: Clonotypes that were expanded in thyroid above 0.001 mostly appeared in blood too.

Germline V gene data show CDR1 as DFQATT and CDR2 as SNEGSKA (reference sequence). Trimming pared 3 bases from V and 4 bases from J, leaving 15 bases between. The CDR3 runs to 14 residues. Sequenced material: blood. The chain recombines TRBV20-1 with TRBJ1-1, with D tentatively TRBD1 (5 bases). The sequence was obtained from a man aged 30 to 45 with Graves' hyperthyroidism. The CDR3 loop reads CSARDAQGGTEAFF. The CDR3 DNA is TGCAGTGCTAGGGACGCCCAGGGTGGCACTGAAGCTTTCTTT.